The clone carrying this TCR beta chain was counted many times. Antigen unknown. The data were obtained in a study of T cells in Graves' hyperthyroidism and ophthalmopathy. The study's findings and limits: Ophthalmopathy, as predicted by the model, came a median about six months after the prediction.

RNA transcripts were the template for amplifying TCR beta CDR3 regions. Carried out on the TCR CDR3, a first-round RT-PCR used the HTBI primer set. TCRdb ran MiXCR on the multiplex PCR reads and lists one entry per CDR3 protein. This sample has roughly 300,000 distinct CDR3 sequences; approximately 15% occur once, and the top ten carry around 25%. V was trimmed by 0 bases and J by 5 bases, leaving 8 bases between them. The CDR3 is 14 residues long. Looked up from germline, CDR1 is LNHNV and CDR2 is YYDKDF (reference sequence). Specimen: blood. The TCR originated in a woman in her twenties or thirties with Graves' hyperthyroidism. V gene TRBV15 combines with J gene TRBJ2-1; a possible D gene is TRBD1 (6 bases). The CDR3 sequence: CATSRDWTDNEQFF. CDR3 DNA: TGTGCCACCAGCAGAGACTGGACAGACAATGAGCAGTTCTTC.